This TCR beta chain comes out of a study of T cells in Graves' hyperthyroidism and ophthalmopathy. Study conclusions and caveats: Within blood appeared most thyroid clonotypes that had expanded above 0.001.

TCR beta CDR3 region amplification was performed from RNA transcripts. Initially, a first-round RT-PCR of the TCR CDR3 employed the HTBI primer set. TCRdb redid the calling of the multiplex PCR reads with MiXCR, one entry per CDR3 protein. This table has 600,000 to 800,000 distinct CDR3 sequences, roughly 32% appearing once. These patients, aged 18 to 65, had recently diagnosed hyperthyroidism lasting under 2 months. Researchers barred patients who had uncontrolled infection, other autoimmune disease, pregnancy or lactation. Diagnoses rested on clinical symptoms, serum thyroxine and TRAb, thyroid ultrasound and orbital computed tomography. Of note for this clonotype: Its target is not known. One end of the junction does not line up with germline, which may come from a read error.

The sequencing sample was made of blood. The receptor's source is a woman in her forties with Graves' hyperthyroidism.

CDR3 in DNA: TGCAGCCTTCAGACAGGGGGCGAAGAAACCCAGTACTTC. Translated, it gives CSLQTGGEETQYF. The rearrangement uses TRBV29-1 and TRBJ2-5, with TRBD1 matching over 10 bases. Germline CDR1 SQVTM, CDR2 ANQGSEA. The CDR3 totals 13 residues.